These 27 T cell receptor beta chains were sequenced from one sample in a study of graft-versus-host responses after intestinal transplantation. Sequenced by immunoSEQ multiplex PCR; TCRdb stores in-frame clones only, minus some. The sample records under 100,000 clones, 90% being singletons. Source: PBMCs, taken about 450 days after intestinal transplant. The source is a human patient who received an intestinal transplant, so some T cells may come from the graft donor.

This clone showed up just a few times. This chain links TRBV10-3 with TRBJ2-6; 7 bases fit TRBD1. The CDR3 extends over 13 amino acids. V dropped 11 bases and J dropped 2; count of bases not matched to a gene: 3. In germline, CDR1 is ENHRY, CDR2 SYGVKD. The CDR3 here is CAVRGPGANVLTF. As DNA, the CDR3 is TGTGCCGTGAGGGGGCCTGGGGCCAACGTCCTGACTTTC.

This clone was recorded once. The chain links TRBV6-5 to TRBJ1-1; D unresolved. Per germline, CDR1 MNHEY and CDR2 SVGAGI. The ends were cut back, 3 bases at V and 4 bases at J, with 9 bases in the middle. The CDR3 consists of 13 residues. The CDR3 is CASSYTKFTEAFF. CDR3 DNA: TGTGCCAGCAGTTATACCAAATTCACTGAAGCTTTCTTT.

The chain carries TRBV25-1 and TRBJ2-2; D unclear. This CDR3 comprises 16 residues. V lost 1 base and J lost 3, with 12 bases in between. The V gene's germline CDR1 is MGHDK and CDR2 SYGVNS. The CDR3 sequence: CASSESMWLHTGELFF. CDR3 coding DNA: TGTGCCAGCAGTGAATCTATGTGGCTGCACACCGGGGAGCTGTTTTTT.

The genes are TRBV6-1 and TRBJ2-5, with 8 bases that match TRBD1. The CDR3 contains 16 residues. From germline, CDR1 is MNHNS and CDR2 SASEGT. V gave up 0 bases and J gave up 2 bases; unmatched junction bases: 5. The DNA for the CDR3 is TGTGCCAGCAGTGAAGCGCAGGGGGCGGGTCAAGAGACCCAGTACTTC. Its translation: CASSEAQGAGQETQYF.

The rearrangement links TRBV18 to TRBJ1-4; possibly TRBD1 for D (5 bases). The V end was cut by 3 bases, the J end by 5 bases, with 13 bases between. Per the germline V gene, CDR1 is KGHSH and CDR2 is LQKENI. The CDR3 runs 15 residues. The CDR3 spells CASSPSGWGNEKLFF. CDR3 in DNA: TGTGCCAGCTCACCCAGCGGTTGGGGGAATGAAAAACTGTTTTTT.

The CDR3 spells CASSLSRTEVHF. In nucleotides, the CDR3 is TGTGCCAGCAGCTTAAGCCGGACAGAGGTCCACTTT. V and J are TRBV7-3 and TRBJ1-6, with a tentative D call TRBD1 (6 bases). Germline CDR1 SGHTA, CDR2 FQGTGA. This CDR3 contains 12 residues. The V end lost 1 base, the J end lost 17 bases, and 12 bases lay between the germline ends.

This sequence joins TRBV18 and TRBJ2-5; no clear D gene. Judging by the DNA end, TRBJ2-7 fits better; the J call may be wrong. Looked up from germline, CDR1 is KGHSH and CDR2 is LQKENI. The CDR3 is made up of 12 amino acids. In DNA, the CDR3 is TGTGCCAGCTCATTCGACTCCTACGAGCAGTACTTC. It translates to CASSFDSYEQYF.

The chain combines TRBV10-3 with TRBJ2-7, with 7 bases that match TRBD1. This CDR3 region has 15 residues. CDR1 ENHRY and CDR2 SYGVKD come from the germline V gene. Germline trimming cut 3 bases from V and 0 bases from J; bases unmatched to any gene: 5. In nucleotides, the CDR3 is TGTGCCATCAGTGACCAGACAGGGCGCTCCTACGAGCAGTACTTC. Amino acid sequence: CAISDQTGRSYEQYF.

This clone occurred once. The chain uses TRBV27 and TRBJ2-2, with 10 bases that match TRBD1. After removal of 9 bases from V and 6 bases from J, the junction contained 7 bases not matched to a gene. The germline gives CDR1 MNHEY, CDR2 SMNVEV (reference sequence). CDR3 length equals 14 residues. The CDR3, as DNA: TGTGCCAGTAAAGGGACAGGGGTGGCCGGGGAGCTGTTTTTT. Encoded protein: CASKGTGVAGELFF.

Concerning this clone itself: The junction shows a germline mismatch at one end, possibly a read error. This chain connects TRBV2 to TRBJ2-5, with 8 bases that match TRBD2. The V gene's germline CDR1 is SNHLY and CDR2 FYNNEI. This CDR3 comprises 13 residues. Here the CDR3 DNA reads TGCGCCGGGGGAGCGGGGGTTCAAGAGACCCAGTACTTC. Translating gives CAGGAGVQETQYF.

The rearrangement joins TRBV14 to TRBJ2-7, with a weak D call TRBD2 (6 bases). Per the germline V gene, CDR1 is SGHDN and CDR2 is FVKESK. This CDR3 is built from 15 residues. V lost 1 base and J 6 bases, leaving 16 bases between the germline ends. The CDR3 region has the DNA TGTGCCAGCAGCCAAGTTTGGGCGGAGGGCCCCGAGCAGTACTTC. Residues: CASSQVWAEGPEQYF.

The chain carries TRBV19 and TRBJ1-2; 9 nucleotides match TRBD1. The CDR3 covers 13 residues. The V gene end was trimmed by 4 bases and the J gene end by 8 bases; junction bases not matched to a gene: 5. Germline assignment: CDR1 LNHDA and CDR2 SQIVND (reference sequence). The CDR3 loop reads CASSTDRGVGYTF. DNA of the CDR3: TGTGCCAGTAGTACGGACAGGGGAGTCGGCTACACCTTC.

Here the CDR3 DNA reads TGTGCCAGCAGCCGGGACAGGGGGCAGGGTGAGCAGTTCTTC. Encoded protein: CASSRDRGQGEQFF. The chain has TRBV6-5 and TRBJ2-1; TRBD1 matches at 12 bases. CDR3 length: 14 residues. Germline V gene sequence: CDR1 MNHEY, CDR2 SVGAGI. The V gene end was trimmed by 6 bases and the J gene end by 9 bases; junction bases not matched to a gene: 6.

The chain links TRBV5-6 to TRBJ2-2; D possibly corresponds to TRBD2 (5 bases). With 1 base removed from V and 0 bases from J, the gap between germline ends came to 7 bases. Germline V gene data show CDR1 as SGHDT and CDR2 as YYEEEE. The CDR3 covers 15 residues. Here the CDR3 DNA reads TGTGCCAGCAGCTTGCCGGGAACGAACACCGGGGAGCTGTTTTTT. Protein: CASSLPGTNTGELFF.

The chain has TRBV7-8 and TRBJ2-7; D is undetermined. This CDR3 comprises 12 residues. V lost 3 bases and J 2 bases, leaving 5 bases between the germline ends. Germline CDR1 and CDR2: SGHVS and FQNEAQ. The CDR3: CASSFGAYEQYF. The CDR3 DNA reads TGTGCCAGCAGCTTCGGAGCCTACGAGCAGTACTTC.

V is TRBV6-6 and J is TRBJ2-5, with D possibly matching TRBD2 (6 bases). Germline V gene lookup returns CDR1 MNHNY and CDR2 SVGAGI (reference sequence). CDR3 length: 14 amino acids. V was cut by 7 bases and J by 7 bases, with 19 bases left in between. The CDR3 here is CASIPGSPGGTQYF. CDR3 DNA sequence: TGTGCCAGCATCCCCGGGAGCCCCGGCGGGACCCAGTACTTC.

The chain carries TRBV15 and TRBJ1-2; D is uncertain. This CDR3 spans 13 amino acids. Germline V gives CDR1 LNHNV, CDR2 YYDKDF (reference sequence). Between the trimmed V and J ends, which lost 4 bases and 3 bases, there was a span of 9 bases. CDR3 in amino acids: CATSTWKYYGYTF. The CDR3, as DNA: TGTGCCACCAGCACCTGGAAGTACTATGGCTACACCTTC.

This chain links TRBV10-2 with TRBJ2-5, with TRBD2 as a possible D gene (6 bases). The CDR3 loop spans 12 amino acids. Per the germline V gene, CDR1 is WSHSY and CDR2 is SAAADI. V dropped 4 bases and J dropped 3 bases, with 6 bases sitting between them. In DNA form, the CDR3 reads TGCGCCAGCAGTGGCGGGGAAGAGACCCAGTACTTC. Amino acids: CASSGGEETQYF.

The rearrangement uses TRBV27 and TRBJ1-6; a weak D match, TRBD1 (5 bases). Deletions cut 6 bases from V and 9 bases from J, with 12 bases between. The germline V gene encodes CDR1 MNHEY and CDR2 SMNVEV (reference sequence). CDR3 length: 13 residues. The CDR3 loop is CASSGQGGSPLHF. CDR3 DNA sequence: TGTGCCAGCAGCGGTCAGGGTGGTTCACCCCTCCACTTT.

The V call is TRBV20-1, the J call TRBJ1-4, with TRBD1 matching 10 bases. Trimming at V came to 3 bases and at J to 16 bases, leaving 5 bases not matched to a gene. CDR1 DFQATT and CDR2 SNEGSKA come from the germline V gene (reference sequence). There are 11 residues in the CDR3. DNA of the CDR3: TGCAGTGCTAGCGGAGACAGGGGGCCGTTTTTT. This translates into CSASGDRGPFF.

The V call is TRBV5-1, the J call TRBJ1-5; possible D gene TRBD1, 6 bases. The germline CDR1 and CDR2 sequences are SGHRS and YFSETQ. This CDR3 has 15 amino acids. Between the trimmed V and J ends, which lost 1 base and 4 bases, there was a span of 12 bases. CDR3 nucleotide sequence: TGCGCCAGCAGCTTGTCAGGAACAGGGAATCAGCCCCAGCATTTT. Amino acids: CASSLSGTGNQPQHF.

The V gene is TRBV9, the J gene TRBJ1-4; D is ambiguous. Germline loops: CDR1 SGDLS, CDR2 YYNGEE. Deletions cut 3 bases from V and 0 bases from J, with 9 bases between. The CDR3 runs to 15 residues. CDR3: CASSALIPTNEKLFF. CDR3 DNA sequence: TGTGCCAGCAGCGCCCTCATCCCAACTAATGAAAAACTGTTTTTT. Combining the CDR3 with reference TRBV9 and TRBJ1-4 gives the whole variable domain DSGVTQTPKHLITATGQRVTLRCSPRSGDLSVYWYQQSLDQGLQFLIQYYNGEERAKGNILERFSAQQFPDLHSELNLSSLELGDSALYFCASSALIPTNEKLFFGSGTQLSVL.

The chain joins TRBV6-5 to TRBJ1-4, with D hard to call. The germline V and J ends were trimmed by 2 bases and 5 bases, with 12 bases remaining between them. The length of the CDR3 is 15 residues. Per germline, CDR1 MNHEY and CDR2 SVGAGI. The CDR3 loop reads CASSYRAVPNEKLFF. The CDR3 DNA is TGTGCCAGCAGTTACAGGGCCGTTCCAAATGAAAAACTGTTTTTT.

This clone was detected only a few times. The chain joins TRBV6-4 to TRBJ2-1; D is undetermined. This CDR3 spans 13 amino acids. Trimming took 0 bases from V and 6 from J, leaving 6 bases between them. Looked up from germline, CDR1 is MRHNA and CDR2 is SNTAGT. Here the CDR3 DNA reads TGTGCCAGCAGTGACTCGAACAGCAATGAGCAGTTCTTC. It encodes CASSDSNSNEQFF.

This chain joins TRBV25-1 and TRBJ2-5; D is uncertain. Germline values: CDR1 MGHDK, CDR2 SYGVNS. The CDR3 loop spans 12 amino acids. V lost 4 bases and J 4 bases, leaving 7 bases between the germline ends. The CDR3 spells CASSVGGETQYF. The CDR3 region has the DNA TGTGCCAGCAGTGTCGGTGGAGAGACCCAGTACTTC.

This clone was counted once. This sequence joins TRBV6-6 and TRBJ2-7; D is unresolved. From germline, CDR1 is MNHNY and CDR2 SVGAGI (reference sequence). The CDR3 contains 14 residues. With 3 bases removed from V and 4 bases from J, the gap between germline ends came to 13 bases. CDR3 in DNA: TGTGCCAGCAGTTATGAACAGTTCGTTTACGAGCAGTACTTC. Protein sequence: CASSYEQFVYEQYF.

J is TRBJ2-3 and V is TRBV7-6; the match to TRBD2 covers 9 bases. The CDR3 has 16 residues. Germline CDR1 SGHVS, CDR2 FNYEAQ. V trimming: 5 bases; J trimming: 5 bases; junction bases outside the gene matches: 11. The CDR3 coding sequence is TGTGCCAGCAGCCCGGGACTAGCCGCCTTTCAAGATACGCAGTATTTT. Amino acid sequence: CASSPGLAAFQDTQYF.